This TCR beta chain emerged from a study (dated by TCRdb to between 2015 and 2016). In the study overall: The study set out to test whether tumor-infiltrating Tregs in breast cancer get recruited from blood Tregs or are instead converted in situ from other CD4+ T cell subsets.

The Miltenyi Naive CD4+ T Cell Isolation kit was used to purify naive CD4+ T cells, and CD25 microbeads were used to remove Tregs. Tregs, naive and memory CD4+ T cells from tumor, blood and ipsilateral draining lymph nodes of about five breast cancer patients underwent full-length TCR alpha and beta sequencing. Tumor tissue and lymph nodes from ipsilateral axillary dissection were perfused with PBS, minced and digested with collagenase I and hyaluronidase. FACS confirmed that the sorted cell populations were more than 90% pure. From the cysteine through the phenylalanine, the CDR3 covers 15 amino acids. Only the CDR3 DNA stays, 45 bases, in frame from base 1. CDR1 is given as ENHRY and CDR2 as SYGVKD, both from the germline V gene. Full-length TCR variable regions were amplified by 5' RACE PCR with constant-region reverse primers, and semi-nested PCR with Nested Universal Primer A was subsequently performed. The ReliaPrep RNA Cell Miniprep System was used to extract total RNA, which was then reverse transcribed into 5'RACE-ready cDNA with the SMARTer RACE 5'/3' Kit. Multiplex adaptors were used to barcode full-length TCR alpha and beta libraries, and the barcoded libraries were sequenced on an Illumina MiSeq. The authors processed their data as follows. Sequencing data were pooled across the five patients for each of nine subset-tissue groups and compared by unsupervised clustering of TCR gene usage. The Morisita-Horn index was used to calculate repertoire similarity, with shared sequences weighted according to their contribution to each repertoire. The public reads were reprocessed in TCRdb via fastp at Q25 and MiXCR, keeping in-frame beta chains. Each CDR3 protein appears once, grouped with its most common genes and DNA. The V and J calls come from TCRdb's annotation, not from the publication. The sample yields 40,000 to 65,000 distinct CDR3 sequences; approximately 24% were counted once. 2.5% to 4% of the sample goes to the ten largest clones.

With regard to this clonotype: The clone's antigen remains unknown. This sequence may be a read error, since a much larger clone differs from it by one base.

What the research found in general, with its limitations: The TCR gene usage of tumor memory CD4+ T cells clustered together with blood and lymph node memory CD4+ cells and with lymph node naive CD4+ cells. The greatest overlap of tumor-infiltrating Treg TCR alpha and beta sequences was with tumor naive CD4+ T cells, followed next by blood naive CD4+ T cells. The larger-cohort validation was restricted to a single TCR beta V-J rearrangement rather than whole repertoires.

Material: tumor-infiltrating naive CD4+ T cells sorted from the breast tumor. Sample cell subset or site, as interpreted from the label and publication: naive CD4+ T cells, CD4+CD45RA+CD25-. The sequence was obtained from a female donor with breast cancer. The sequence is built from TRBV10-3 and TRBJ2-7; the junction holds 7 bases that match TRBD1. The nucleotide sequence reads TGTACCATCAGTGAGGGGGCGCCTAGCTCCTACGAGCAGTACTTC. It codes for CTISEGAPSSYEQYF.